What follows are 27 T cell receptor beta chains derived from one specimen sequenced in a study of OX40 agonist ivuxolimab in advanced cancers. Method: immunoSEQ multiplex PCR; TCRdb's copy keeps in-frame clones and lacks some. The sample shows 52,000 or so clones, roughly 88% of them seen only once. The sample consisted of CD4+ or CD8+ T cells sorted from blood, taken in a trial of the OX40 agonist ivuxolimab. The receptors were sampled from an adult with an advanced solid tumor such as melanoma, head and neck, liver or kidney cancer.

The chain carries TRBV6-6 and TRBJ1-1; D may be TRBD1 (5 bases). From germline, CDR1 is MNHNY and CDR2 SVGAGI (reference sequence). This CDR3 has 12 amino acids. Trimming left V 8 bases short and J 0 bases short, with 7 bases between. The CDR3 DNA reads as TGTGCCAGCGGGGCCCTGAACACTGAAGCTTTCTTT. Translation gives CASGALNTEAFF.

J is TRBJ2-7 and V is TRBV11-3; the D gene is possibly TRBD1 (5 bases). Germline CDR1 SGHNT, CDR2 YENEEA. The CDR3 length is 15 residues. V was trimmed by 3 bases and J by 4 bases, leaving 16 bases between them. The CDR3 sequence is CASSFETVLVYEQYF. The CDR3 DNA reads as TGTGCCAGCAGCTTTGAGACAGTTTTGGTATACGAGCAGTACTTC. Full variable domain (missing parts from reference TRBV11-3 and TRBJ2-7): EAGVVQSPRYKIIEKKQPVAFWCNPISGHNTLYWYLQNLGQGPELLIRYENEEAVDDSQLPKDRFSAERLKGVDSTLKIQPAELGDSAVYLCASSFETVLVYEQYFGPGTRLTVT.

The chain is built from TRBV7-2 and TRBJ2-1; 12 bases fit TRBD2. With V trimmed by 3 bases and J by 4 bases, 1 base remained unmatched. The CDR3 sequence is 15 residues long. Germline lookup yields CDR1 SGHTA and CDR2 FQGNSA. The CDR3 protein is CASSFGTSGYNEQFF. CDR3 sequence (DNA): TGTGCCAGCAGCTTCGGGACTAGCGGGTACAATGAGCAGTTCTTC.

The chain employs TRBV5-8 and TRBJ2-5, with D possibly matching TRBD2 (6 bases). V gave up 6 bases and J gave up 0 bases, with 15 bases separating them. The germline gives CDR1 SGHTS, CDR2 YDEGEE. This CDR3 is 15 amino acids long. The CDR3 sequence is CASTPGVGHQETQYF. In nucleotides, the CDR3 is TGTGCCAGCACCCCGGGGGTAGGGCACCAAGAGACCCAGTACTTC.

The chain employs TRBV5-6 and TRBJ2-3; D unclear. CDR1 and CDR2 (germline): SGHDT, YYEEEE. The CDR3 covers 12 residues. Trimming cost V 4 bases and J 8 bases, with 11 bases left between them. The CDR3 sequence: CASSPSGSTQYF. CDR3 nucleotide sequence: TGTGCCAGCAGCCCCTCCGGGTCTACGCAGTATTTT. Complete variable domain (other parts from reference TRBV5-6 and TRBJ2-3): DAGVTQSPTHLIKTRGQQVTLRCSPKSGHDTVSWYQQALGQGPQFIFQYYEEEERQRGNFPDRFSGHQFPNYSSELNVNALLLGDSALYLCASSPSGSTQYFGPGTRLTVL.

The chain joins TRBV7-2 to TRBJ2-3; 12 bases are a match to TRBD2. Trimming cost V 5 bases and J 3 bases; bases outside gene matches: 9. The CDR3 contains 17 residues. The V gene's germline CDR1 is SGHTA and CDR2 FQGNSA. The CDR3 region is CASSLLAGGPLTDTQYF. DNA for the CDR3: TGTGCCAGCAGCCTCCTAGCGGGGGGGCCCCTAACAGATACGCAGTATTTT.

CDR3 coding DNA: TGTGCCAGCAGCTTATGGGGGGATCAGCCCCAGCATTTT. Encoded protein: CASSLWGDQPQHF. The V call is TRBV11-2, the J call TRBJ1-5; D might be TRBD1 (5 bases). Trimming pared 2 bases from V and 5 bases from J, leaving 7 bases between. The CDR3 length is 13 residues. The germline V gene encodes CDR1 SGHAT and CDR2 FQNNGV.

This chain joins TRBV19 and TRBJ2-1, with D possibly matching TRBD1 (5 bases). This CDR3 has 15 amino acids. V dropped 1 base and J dropped 3 bases, with 10 bases sitting between them. CDR1 and CDR2 from the germline V gene are LNHDA and SQIVND (reference sequence). The CDR3 bases are TGTGCCAGTAGTATAGGTGGGGCTAACTACAATGAGCAGTTCTTC. Its protein product is CASSIGGANYNEQFF. The full variable domain, completed using reference TRBV19 and TRBJ2-1, is DGGITQSPKYLFRKEGQNVTLSCEQNLNHDAMYWYRQDPGQGLRLIYYSQIVNDFQKGDIAEGYSVSREKKESFPLTVTSAQKNPTAFYLCASSIGGANYNEQFFGPGTRLTVL.

V and J are TRBV5-4 and TRBJ2-1; TRBD2 is a possible D gene (6 bases). V was trimmed by 4 bases and J by 6 bases, leaving 11 bases between them. This CDR3 has 13 residues. Germline-derived CDR1 and CDR2 are SGHNT and YYREEE (reference sequence). This CDR3 is CASSPMGGNEQFF. The CDR3 bases are TGTGCCAGCAGCCCTATGGGAGGCAATGAGCAGTTCTTC.

CDR3 loop: CASIHPYGYTF. The CDR3 nucleotides are TGTGCCAGCATTCATCCCTATGGCTACACCTTC. The chain has TRBV6-1 and TRBJ1-2; D remains ambiguous. Trimming stripped 7 bases from V and 4 bases from J, with 7 bases between. CDR3 length equals 11 residues. Germline V gene lookup returns CDR1 MNHNS and CDR2 SASEGT.

By share, this clone ranks as medium-sized. V usage is TRBV20-1 and J usage is TRBJ2-7; TRBD2 aligns across 7 bases. The CDR3 totals 11 residues. The J segment lost 7 bases and the V segment lost 3 bases, leaving 3 bases of the junction unmatched. CDR1 is DFQATT and CDR2 is SNEGSKA in the germline V gene (reference sequence). CDR3 coding DNA: TGCAGTGCTAGGGGGGGGAGGGAGCAGTACTTC. Translating gives CSARGGREQYF.

The count of this clone is one. The chain recombines TRBV19 with TRBJ1-1; no clear D gene. Germline V gene lookup returns CDR1 LNHDA and CDR2 SQIVND (reference sequence). The length of the CDR3 is 17 residues. The germline V and J ends were trimmed by 9 bases and 4 bases, with 27 bases remaining between them. The CDR3 sequence: CASGLPRMRVSSTEAFF. DNA for the CDR3: TGTGCCAGCGGACTGCCCCGTATGAGGGTATCAAGCACTGAAGCTTTCTTT. Using reference TRBV19 and TRBJ1-1 for the parts outside the CDR3, the full variable domain is DGGITQSPKYLFRKEGQNVTLSCEQNLNHDAMYWYRQDPGQGLRLIYYSQIVNDFQKGDIAEGYSVSREKKESFPLTVTSAQKNPTAFYLCASGLPRMRVSSTEAFFGQGTRLTVV.

The rearrangement uses TRBV19 and TRBJ2-1, with 9 bases fitting TRBD2. This CDR3 spans 14 amino acids. Losses at the gene ends were 3 bases for V and 9 bases for J; bases not matched to a gene: 6. Germline values: CDR1 LNHDA, CDR2 SQIVND (reference sequence). The CDR3 bases are TGTGCCAGTAGTATTGGCGGGGGGGCGGTTGAGCAGTTCTTC. Protein sequence: CASSIGGGAVEQFF.

The chain recombines TRBV28 with TRBJ2-7, with D perhaps matching TRBD1 (6 bases). V was pared by 6 bases and J by 2 bases, with 14 bases between. Germline assignment: CDR1 MDHEN and CDR2 SYDVKM. CDR3 size: 14 residues. CDR3 nucleotides: TGTGCCAGCAGCTCGGACAGACAAACCTACGAGCAGTACGTC. Residues: CASSSDRQTYEQYV.

This chain uses TRBV27 with TRBJ1-5, with D unresolved. The CDR3 sequence is 13 residues long. V was cut by 2 bases and J by 0 bases, with 2 bases left in between. CDR1 is MNHEY, CDR2 SMNVEV, per germline (reference sequence). CDR3 loop: CASSLDSNQPQHF. For the CDR3, the DNA is TGTGCCAGCAGTTTAGATAGCAATCAGCCCCAGCATTTT.

J is TRBJ2-1 and V is TRBV6-5; possibly TRBD2 for D (6 bases). Germline-derived CDR1 and CDR2 are MNHEY and SVGAGI. V was trimmed by 1 base and J by 8 bases, leaving 15 bases between them. This CDR3 comprises 15 residues. The chain's CDR3 is CASSYWASDGDEQFF. The DNA of the CDR3 is TGTGCCAGCAGTTACTGGGCTAGCGACGGGGATGAGCAGTTCTTC.

Only one count was recorded for this clone. This rearrangement joins TRBV6-5 to TRBJ2-5; no definite D call. Germline V gene sequence: CDR1 MNHEY, CDR2 SVGAGI. The CDR3 has 16 residues. The V gene lost 0 bases and the J gene lost 3 bases, with 14 bases spanning the gap. The CDR3 DNA sequence: TGTGCCAGCAGTTACTCGATCCATAGTGCGGAAGAGACCCAGTACTTC. Its translation: CASSYSIHSAEETQYF.

The chain uses TRBV7-9 and TRBJ2-1; a weak D match, TRBD1 (6 bases). Germline V gives CDR1 SEHNR, CDR2 FQNEAQ (reference sequence). Trimming took 3 bases from V and 12 from J, leaving 21 bases between them. The CDR3 covers 15 residues. CDR3 nucleotides: TGTGCCAGCAGCTTTGGGACGTCCAGGGGAGTTTCGCAGTTCTTC. This encodes CASSFGTSRGVSQFF.

As to this clone: A much bigger clone sits one base away, suggesting this may be a read error. The V call is TRBV5-1, the J call TRBJ2-1; either TRBD1 or TRBD2 may supply D (5 bases each). Germline lookup yields CDR1 SGHRS and CDR2 YFSETQ. Trimming pared 0 bases from V and 8 bases from J, leaving 15 bases between. The CDR3 totals 15 residues. The CDR3 DNA follows: TGCGCCAGCAGCTTGGCCACGGGACCAAGGGATGAGCAGTTCTTC. Protein: CASSLATGPRDEQFF.

V usage is TRBV9 and J usage is TRBJ1-1, with 8 bases lining up with TRBD1. Germline CDR1 SGDLS, CDR2 YYNGEE. Losses at the gene ends were 3 bases for V and 0 bases for J; bases not matched to a gene: 22. The CDR3 contains 21 residues. The CDR3 is CASSESGRRRDRSALNTEAFF. The CDR3 region has the DNA TGTGCCAGCAGCGAGAGCGGAAGGCGTCGGGACAGGTCTGCTTTGAACACTGAAGCTTTCTTT.

This clone was observed a single time. This chain joins TRBV19 and TRBJ1-5, with 9 bases lining up with TRBD1. The CDR3 spans 16 residues. CDR1 is LNHDA and CDR2 is SQIVND in the germline V gene (reference sequence). V lost 5 bases and J lost 1; bases outside the gene matches: 6. This chain's CDR3 is CASSWTGEVSNQPQHF. The DNA of the CDR3 is TGTGCCAGTAGTTGGACAGGGGAAGTCAGCAATCAGCCCCAGCATTTT. The whole variable domain, remainder taken from reference TRBV19 and TRBJ1-5, is DGGITQSPKYLFRKEGQNVTLSCEQNLNHDAMYWYRQDPGQGLRLIYYSQIVNDFQKGDIAEGYSVSREKKESFPLTVTSAQKNPTAFYLCASSWTGEVSNQPQHFGDGTRLSIL.

V gene TRBV5-1 combines with J gene TRBJ1-1; no definite D call. The length of the CDR3 is 14 residues. The V end lost 5 bases, the J end lost 2 bases, and 13 bases lay between the germline ends. In germline, CDR1 is SGHRS, CDR2 YFSETQ. Here the CDR3 reads CASSQRATNTEAFF. The CDR3 bases are TGCGCCAGCAGTCAGCGGGCCACCAACACTGAAGCTTTCTTT.

The chain joins TRBV27 to TRBJ2-7, with 7 bases aligning to TRBD1. From germline, CDR1 is MNHEY and CDR2 SMNVEV (reference sequence). V lost 5 bases and J lost 7; bases outside the gene matches: 14. This CDR3 is 15 amino acids long. In DNA form, the CDR3 reads TGTGCCAGCAGTCACCGGGACAGAGGCCTGGGTGAGCAGTACTTC. Its translation is CASSHRDRGLGEQYF.

This clone was seen a handful of times. The genes are TRBV11-2 and TRBJ2-7; D might be TRBD1 or TRBD2, each matching 5 bases. Trimming stripped 1 base from V and 3 bases from J, with 16 bases between. The CDR3 consists of 16 residues. From germline, CDR1 is SGHAT and CDR2 FQNNGV. The CDR3 coding sequence is TGTGCCAGCAGCTTAGGCGTCTCGGGACCAATCTACGAGCAGTACTTC. This sequence encodes CASSLGVSGPIYEQYF.

The chain carries TRBV5-1 and TRBJ2-5, with D perhaps assigned TRBD1 or TRBD2 (6 bases each). The CDR3 is 15 amino acids. Germline V gene sequence: CDR1 SGHRS, CDR2 YFSETQ. V was cut by 2 bases and J by 4 bases, with 15 bases left in between. The CDR3 nucleotides read TGCGCCAGCAGCTTTACGGGGGCTAGGGGAGAGACCCAGTACTTC. Residues: CASSFTGARGETQYF.

This chain connects TRBV27 to TRBJ2-5; D gene unclear. Trimming shortened V by 6 bases and J by 0 bases, and 11 bases separated the two germline ends. Germline values: CDR1 MNHEY, CDR2 SMNVEV (reference sequence). The CDR3 length is 14 residues. The CDR3 is CASSLTKDQETQYF. CDR3 nucleotide sequence: TGTGCCAGCAGCCTCACGAAAGACCAAGAGACCCAGTACTTC.

With respect to this clone: The sample contains more than one DNA sequence encoding this CDR3. The V gene is TRBV19, the J gene TRBJ1-2, with TRBD1 as a possible D gene (5 bases). This CDR3 comprises 12 residues. Germline V gene lookup returns CDR1 LNHDA and CDR2 SQIVND (reference sequence). V gave up 3 bases and J gave up 5 bases, with 7 bases separating them. CDR3 sequence (DNA): TGTGCCAGTAGTATCGACAGTTATGGCTACACCTTC. Translating it yields CASSIDSYGYTF. The entire variable domain, with the rest obtained from reference TRBV19 and TRBJ1-2, is as follows: DGGITQSPKYLFRKEGQNVTLSCEQNLNHDAMYWYRQDPGQGLRLIYYSQIVNDFQKGDIAEGYSVSREKKESFPLTVTSAQKNPTAFYLCASSIDSYGYTFGSGTRLTVV.